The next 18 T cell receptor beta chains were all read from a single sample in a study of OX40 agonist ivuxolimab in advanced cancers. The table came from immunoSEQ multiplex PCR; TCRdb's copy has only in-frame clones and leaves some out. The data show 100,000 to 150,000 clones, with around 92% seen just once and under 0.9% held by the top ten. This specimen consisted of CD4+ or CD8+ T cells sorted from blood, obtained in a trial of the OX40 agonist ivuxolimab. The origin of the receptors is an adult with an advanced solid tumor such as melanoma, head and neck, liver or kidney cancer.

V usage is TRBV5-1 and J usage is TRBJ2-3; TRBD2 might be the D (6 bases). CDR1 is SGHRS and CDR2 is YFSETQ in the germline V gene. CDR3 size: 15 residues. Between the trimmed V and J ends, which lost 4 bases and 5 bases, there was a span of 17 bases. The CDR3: CASSREETARDTQYF. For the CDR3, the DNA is TGCGCCAGCAGCAGGGAGGAGACAGCCAGAGATACGCAGTATTTT.

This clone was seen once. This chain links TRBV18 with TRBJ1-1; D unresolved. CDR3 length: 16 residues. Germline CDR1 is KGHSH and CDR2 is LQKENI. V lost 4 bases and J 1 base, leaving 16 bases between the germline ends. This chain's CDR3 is CASSLFRWLENTEAFF. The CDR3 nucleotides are TGTGCCAGCTCACTGTTTCGTTGGCTCGAGAACACTGAAGCTTTCTTT.

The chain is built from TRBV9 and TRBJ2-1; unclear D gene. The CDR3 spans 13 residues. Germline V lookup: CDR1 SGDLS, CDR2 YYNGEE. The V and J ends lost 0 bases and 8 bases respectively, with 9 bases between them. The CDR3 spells CASSVAPVDEQFF. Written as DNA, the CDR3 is TGTGCCAGCAGCGTAGCACCCGTCGATGAGCAGTTCTTC.

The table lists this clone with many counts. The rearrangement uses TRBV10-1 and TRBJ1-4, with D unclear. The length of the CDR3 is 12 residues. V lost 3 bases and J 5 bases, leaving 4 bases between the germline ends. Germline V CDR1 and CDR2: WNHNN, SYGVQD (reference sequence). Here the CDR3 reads CASSDPNEKLFF. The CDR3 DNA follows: TGCGCCAGCAGTGACCCAAATGAAAAACTGTTTTTT.

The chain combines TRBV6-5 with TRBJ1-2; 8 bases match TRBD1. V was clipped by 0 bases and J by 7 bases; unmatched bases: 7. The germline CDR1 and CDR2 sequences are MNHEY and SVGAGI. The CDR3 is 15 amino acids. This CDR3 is CASSYSRQGASGYTF. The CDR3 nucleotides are TGTGCCAGCAGTTACTCGAGGCAGGGGGCGAGTGGCTACACCTTC.

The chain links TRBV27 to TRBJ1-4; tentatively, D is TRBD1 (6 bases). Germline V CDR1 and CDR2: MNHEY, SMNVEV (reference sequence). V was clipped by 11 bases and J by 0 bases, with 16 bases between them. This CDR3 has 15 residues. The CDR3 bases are TGTGCCTCACGACAGGAACCAGCAACTAATGAAAAACTGTTTTTT. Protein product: CASRQEPATNEKLFF.

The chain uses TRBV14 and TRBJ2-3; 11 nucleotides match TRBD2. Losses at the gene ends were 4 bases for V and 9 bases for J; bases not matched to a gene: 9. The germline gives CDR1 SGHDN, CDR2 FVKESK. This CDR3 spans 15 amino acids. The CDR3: CASSRGTSGTGTQYF. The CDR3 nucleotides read TGTGCCAGCAGCCGTGGGACTAGCGGTACCGGAACGCAGTATTTT.

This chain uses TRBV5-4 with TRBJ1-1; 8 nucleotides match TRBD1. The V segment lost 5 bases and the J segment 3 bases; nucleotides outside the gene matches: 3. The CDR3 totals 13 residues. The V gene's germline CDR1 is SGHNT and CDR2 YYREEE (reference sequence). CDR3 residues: CASRTGAHTEAFF. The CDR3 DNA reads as TGTGCCAGCAGGACAGGGGCCCACACTGAAGCTTTCTTT.

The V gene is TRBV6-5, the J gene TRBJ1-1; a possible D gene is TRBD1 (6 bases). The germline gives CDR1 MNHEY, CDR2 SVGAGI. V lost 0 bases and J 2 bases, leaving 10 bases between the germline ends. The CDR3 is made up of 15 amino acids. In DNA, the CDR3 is TGTGCCAGCAGTTACTCTAAGGGGGGTAACACTGAAGCTTTCTTT. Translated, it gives CASSYSKGGNTEAFF.

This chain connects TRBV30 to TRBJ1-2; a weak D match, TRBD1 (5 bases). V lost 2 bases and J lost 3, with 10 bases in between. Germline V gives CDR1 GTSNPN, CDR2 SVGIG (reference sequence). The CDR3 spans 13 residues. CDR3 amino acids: CAWSPDSHYGYTF. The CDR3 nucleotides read TGTGCCTGGAGTCCCGACAGTCACTATGGCTACACCTTC.

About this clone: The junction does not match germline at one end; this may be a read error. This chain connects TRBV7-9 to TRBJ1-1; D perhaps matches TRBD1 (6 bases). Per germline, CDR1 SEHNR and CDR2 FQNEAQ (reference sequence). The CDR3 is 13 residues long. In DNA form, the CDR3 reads TGTGCCAGCAGCTACCCGGGGGCAGCAGGAGGAGGCTTT. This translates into CASSYPGAAGGGF. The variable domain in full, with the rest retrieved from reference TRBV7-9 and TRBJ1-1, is DTGVSQNPRHKITKRGQNVTFRCDPISEHNRLYWYRQTLGQGPEFLTYFQNEAQLEKSRLLSDRFSAERPKGSFSTLEIQRTEQGDSAMYLCASSYPGAAGGGFGQGTRLTVV.

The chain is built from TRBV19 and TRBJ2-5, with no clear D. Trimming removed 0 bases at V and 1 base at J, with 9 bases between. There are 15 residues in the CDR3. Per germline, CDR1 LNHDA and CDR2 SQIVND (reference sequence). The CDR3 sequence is CASSIDPAGQETQYF. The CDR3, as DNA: TGTGCCAGTAGTATAGATCCCGCAGGCCAAGAGACCCAGTACTTC.

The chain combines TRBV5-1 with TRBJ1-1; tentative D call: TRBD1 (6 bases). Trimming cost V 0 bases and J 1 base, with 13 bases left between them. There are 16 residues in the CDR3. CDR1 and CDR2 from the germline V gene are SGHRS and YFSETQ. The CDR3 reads CASSLGGLAENTEAFF. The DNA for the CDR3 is TGCGCCAGCAGCTTGGGGGGGCTAGCAGAGAACACTGAAGCTTTCTTT.

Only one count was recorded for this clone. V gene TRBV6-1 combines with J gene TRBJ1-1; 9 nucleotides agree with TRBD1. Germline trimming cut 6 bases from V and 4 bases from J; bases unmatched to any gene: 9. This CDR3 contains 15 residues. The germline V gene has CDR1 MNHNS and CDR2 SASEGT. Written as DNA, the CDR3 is TGTGCCAGCAGATCTTCGACAGGGGGGTTCACTGAAGCTTTCTTT. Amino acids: CASRSSTGGFTEAFF.

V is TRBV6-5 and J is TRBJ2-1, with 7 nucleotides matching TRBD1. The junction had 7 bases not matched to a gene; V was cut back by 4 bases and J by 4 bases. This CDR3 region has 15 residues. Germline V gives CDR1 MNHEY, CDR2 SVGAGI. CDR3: CASSSTGTAYNEQFF. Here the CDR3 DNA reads TGTGCCAGCAGTTCCACCGGGACAGCTTACAATGAGCAGTTCTTC.

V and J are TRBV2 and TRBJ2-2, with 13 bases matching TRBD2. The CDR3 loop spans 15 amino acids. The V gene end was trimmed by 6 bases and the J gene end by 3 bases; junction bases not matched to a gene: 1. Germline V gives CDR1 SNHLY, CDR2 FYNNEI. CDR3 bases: TGTGCCAGCAGGGGGACTAGCGGGGACACCGGGGAGCTGTTTTTT. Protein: CASRGTSGDTGELFF.

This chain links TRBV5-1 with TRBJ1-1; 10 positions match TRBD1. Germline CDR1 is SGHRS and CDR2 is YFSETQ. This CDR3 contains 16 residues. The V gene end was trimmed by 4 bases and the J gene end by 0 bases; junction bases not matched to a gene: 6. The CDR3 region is CASSPRQGAMNTEAFF. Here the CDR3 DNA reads TGCGCCAGCAGCCCACGACAGGGGGCCATGAACACTGAAGCTTTCTTT.

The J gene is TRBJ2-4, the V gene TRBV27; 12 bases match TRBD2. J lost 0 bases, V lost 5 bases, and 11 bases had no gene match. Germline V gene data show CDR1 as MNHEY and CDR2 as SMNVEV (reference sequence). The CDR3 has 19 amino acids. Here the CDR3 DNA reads TGTGCCAGCAGTCATTCTAGGACTAGCGGGATTCTAGCCAAAAACATTCAGTACTTC. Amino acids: CASSHSRTSGILAKNIQYF.